This T cell receptor beta chain was identified in a study of PD-L1 blockade in urothelial cancer. At the level of the study: In terms of prior chemotherapy, patients had received 0 to 3 regimens. The analyses of blood took place 3 weeks (second dose) and 6 weeks after treatment start. The study's findings and limits: Below-median blood TCR clonality before treatment forecast better survival.

Points on this clone: Antigen unknown.

In germline, CDR1 is LNHDA, CDR2 SQIVND (reference sequence). Trimming left V 5 bases short and J 0 bases short, with 11 bases between. There are 14 residues in the CDR3. The time point here: peripheral blood 6 weeks after treatment start. The data were produced by immunoSEQ multiplex PCR, yet TCRdb's version contains in-frame clones alone and is incomplete. In the table there are around 93,000 clones, roughly 85% of which are singletons. This TCR came from a man aged 70-80 years with urothelial cancer. This chain joins TRBV19 and TRBJ2-7; tentative D call: TRBD2 (5 bases). Sequenced here: PBMCs, sampled around atezolizumab (anti-PD-L1) treatment. The CDR3 bases are TGTGCCAGTAGTCCCGGACTCAACTCCTACGAGCAGTACTTC. Translating gives CASSPGLNSYEQYF.